This TCR beta chain emerged from a study of T cell repertoires in cytomegalovirus infection. As for the study in general: Based on public TCR beta signatures, there were indications of CMV infection and of a matching HLA type.

Findings and caveats of the study: People with CMV and the relevant HLA were identified by cumulative public TCR beta family frequency. Clonotype analysis showed dominance of the ex vivo response by HLA-C-restricted CMV-specific TCR beta clonotypes.

Notes on this clonotype: What it binds is not known.

TCRdb used MiXCR to reprocess the reads, holding one entry per CDR3 protein. The data contain approximately 630,000 distinct CDR3 sequences, roughly 24% of them singletons. The CDR3 is 15 residues long. J was trimmed by 4 bases and V by 0 bases; bases with no gene match: 6. Germline V gene sequence: CDR1 MGHRA, CDR2 YSYEKL. The chain carries TRBV4-1 and TRBJ2-7; 7 bases agree with TRBD2. Sequences were obtained from CD8+ T cells from PBMCs. This clonotype originated in a human donor in good health (CMV status not recorded). Some clones in this sample may be carry-over from other donors' samples. The DNA of the CDR3 is TGCGCCAGCAGCCAAGATCAGCGGGGCGGGTACGAGCAGTACTTC. It codes for CASSQDQRGGYEQYF.